Presented here are 5 T cell receptor beta chains from one specimen sequenced in a study of cytomegalovirus exposure and HLA in healthy donors. The PCR was carried out with 60 Vbeta primers and 13 Jbeta primers. TCRdb's copy holds only in-frame clones and misses some; the assay was immunoSEQ multiplex PCR. Here the sample spans 90,000 to 150,000 clones, about 60% being singletons. The specimen was PBMCs. All receptors derive from a man in his forties or fifties in good health and CMV-seropositive.

The chain recombines TRBV10-3 with TRBJ1-6; D is possibly TRBD1 (5 bases). Trimming shortened V by 0 bases and J by 0 bases, and 12 bases separated the two germline ends. The CDR3 runs 18 residues. CDR1 and CDR2 (germline): ENHRY, SYGVKD. CDR3 DNA: TGTGCCATCAGTGAGTCGGGAAGGGGCCACTCCTATAATTCACCCCTCCACTTT. Translating it yields CAISESGRGHSYNSPLHF.

V is TRBV27 and J is TRBJ1-6; possibly TRBD1 for D (6 bases). Trimming stripped 7 bases from V and 6 bases from J, with 19 bases between. The CDR3 is 16 amino acids. CDR1 and CDR2 (germline): MNHEY, SMNVEV (reference sequence). CDR3 residues: CASNLPVLGGNSPLHF. The CDR3 DNA is TGTGCCAGCAACCTCCCCGTATTAGGGGGTAATTCACCCCTCCACTTT.

This clone came up once. The V call is TRBV5-1, the J call TRBJ1-6, with TRBD1 as a possible D gene (6 bases). Germline V gene lookup returns CDR1 SGHRS and CDR2 YFSETQ. CDR3 length: 14 residues. The ends were cut back, 0 bases at V and 7 bases at J, with 8 bases in the middle. The CDR3 spells CASSLEQGNSPLHF. For the CDR3, the DNA is TGCGCCAGCAGCTTGGAACAGGGAAATTCACCCCTCCACTTT.

CDR3 residues: CATSSDNIGTERNYF. DNA of the CDR3: TGTGCCACCAGCAGTGATAACATCGGGACAGAGAGGAATTACTTC. The chain uses TRBV15 and TRBJ2-7; 7 nucleotides agree with TRBD1. The CDR3 extends over 15 amino acids. Losses at the gene ends were 3 bases for V and 13 bases for J; bases not matched to a gene: 18. Per germline, CDR1 LNHNV and CDR2 YYDKDF (reference sequence).

The chain has TRBV5-4 and TRBJ1-1, with D unclear. V was pared by 4 bases and J by 0 bases, with 7 bases between. The CDR3 has 13 amino acids. Per the germline V gene, CDR1 is SGHNT and CDR2 is YYREEE (reference sequence). The CDR3: CASSRGMNTEAFF. In nucleotides, the CDR3 is TGTGCCAGCAGCCGGGGAATGAACACTGAAGCTTTCTTT.